Listed here are 20 T cell receptor beta chains from one sample, sequenced in a study of blood T cell repertoires in COVID-19. Clones were sequenced by immunoSEQ multiplex PCR, and TCRdb holds only the in-frame ones, with some missing. There are over 120,000 clones in the sample; around 90% occur only once, and 1.5% to 2% lies in the top ten. Sequenced input: peripheral blood. The source is a man in his 70s with acute or convalescent COVID-19.

This sequence joins TRBV5-4 and TRBJ2-1; maybe TRBD2 (6 bases). Trimming took 4 bases from V and 0 from J, leaving 17 bases between them. The CDR3 length is 17 residues. Germline V gene sequence: CDR1 SGHNT, CDR2 YYREEE (reference sequence). CDR3 loop: CASSQLLASLSYNEQFF. The CDR3 DNA reads as TGTGCCAGCAGCCAGTTACTAGCTTCCCTCTCCTACAATGAGCAGTTCTTC.

The chain combines TRBV7-9 with TRBJ2-7; 8 bases align to TRBD1. Per germline, CDR1 SEHNR and CDR2 FQNEAQ (reference sequence). V trimming: 6 bases; J trimming: 1 base; junction bases outside the gene matches: 17. This CDR3 has 18 residues. CDR3 region: CASRPIIMTGVESYEQYF. DNA for the CDR3: TGTGCCAGCAGACCCATCATTATGACAGGGGTTGAATCCTACGAGCAGTACTTC.

This sequence joins TRBV29-1 and TRBJ2-3; 8 bases map to TRBD2. V trimming: 4 bases; J trimming: 0 bases; junction bases outside the gene matches: 0. From germline, CDR1 is SQVTM and CDR2 ANQGSEA. The CDR3 sequence is 13 residues long. In DNA, the CDR3 is TGCAGCGTTGCTAGCGGGAGCACAGATACGCAGTATTTT. As protein: CSVASGSTDTQYF.

The CDR3 nucleotides read TGTGCCAGCAGTCTACCAGCGGGCAATCAGCCCCAGCATTTT. Its protein product is CASSLPAGNQPQHF. The chain carries TRBV28 and TRBJ1-5; no clear D gene. Looked up from germline, CDR1 is MDHEN and CDR2 is SYDVKM. The CDR3 extends over 14 amino acids. The V and J ends lost 5 bases and 2 bases respectively, with 10 bases between them. Combining the CDR3 with reference TRBV28 and TRBJ1-5 gives the whole variable domain DVKVTQSSRYLVKRTGEKVFLECVQDMDHENMFWYRQDPGLGLRLIYFSYDVKMKEKGDIPEGYSVSREKKERFSLILESASTNQTSMYLCASSLPAGNQPQHFGDGTRLSIL.

The rearrangement joins TRBV6-1 to TRBJ2-7; D possibly corresponds to TRBD1 (5 bases). The ends were cut back, 2 bases at V and 2 bases at J, with 10 bases in the middle. The germline V gene encodes CDR1 MNHNS and CDR2 SASEGT. The CDR3 sequence is 14 residues long. CDR3 bases: TGTGCCAGCAGTGAATTAGGACAAGCCTACGAGCAGTACTTC. It yields the protein CASSELGQAYEQYF.

The chain is built from TRBV7-9 and TRBJ2-3, with 9 bases aligning to TRBD1. V gave up 5 bases and J gave up 13 bases; unmatched junction bases: 7. Germline values: CDR1 SEHNR, CDR2 FQNEAQ (reference sequence). The length of the CDR3 is 12 residues. The CDR3 region is CASSLGDRVKYF. In nucleotides, the CDR3 is TGTGCCAGCAGCCTGGGGGACAGGGTAAAGTATTTT.

V and J are TRBV5-1 and TRBJ1-4; the match to TRBD1 covers 9 bases. Trimming at V came to 4 bases and at J to 5 bases, leaving 9 bases not matched to a gene. Germline V gene sequence: CDR1 SGHRS, CDR2 YFSETQ. CDR3 length: 16 amino acids. This CDR3 reads CASSRGQGSRNEKLFF. The CDR3 bases are TGCGCCAGCAGCCGAGGACAGGGGAGCAGGAATGAAAAACTGTTTTTT.

V usage is TRBV6-5 and J usage is TRBJ2-7; D is unresolved. In germline, CDR1 is MNHEY, CDR2 SVGAGI. Trimming pared 6 bases from V and 0 bases from J, leaving 15 bases between. The CDR3 covers 15 residues. DNA for the CDR3: TGTGCCAGCAGACCTTCACTGCCGGTCTCCTACGAGCAGTACTTC. This translates into CASRPSLPVSYEQYF.

V gene TRBV2 combines with J gene TRBJ2-3; 13 bases are shared with TRBD2. Unmatched junction bases numbered 2, after V lost 6 bases and J lost 5 bases. Germline CDR1 reads SNHLY; CDR2 reads FYNNEI. The CDR3 is 14 amino acids. The CDR3 bases are TGTGCCAGCAGGGGACTAGCGGGAAAAGATACGCAGTATTTT. Its protein is CASRGLAGKDTQYF.

The rearrangement uses TRBV3-1 (or the pseudogene TRBV3-2) and TRBJ2-3, with 8 bases matching TRBD2. The CDR3 extends over 15 amino acids. Unmatched junction bases numbered 9, after V lost 4 bases and J lost 6 bases. Germline loops: CDR1 LGHDT, CDR2 YNNKEL (reference sequence). The CDR3 spells CASSPRAGVPDTQYF. CDR3 coding DNA: TGTGCCAGCAGCCCACGAGCGGGAGTCCCCGATACGCAGTATTTT.

The chain is built from TRBV7-2 and TRBJ2-1; D is possibly TRBD1 (6 bases). The CDR3 consists of 15 residues. Germline CDR1 reads SGHTA; CDR2 reads FQGNSA. V was trimmed by 3 bases and J by 0 bases, leaving 9 bases between them. CDR3 DNA sequence: TGTGCCAGCAGCTTCCAAGGGGGCTCCTACAATGAGCAGTTCTTC. Translating it yields CASSFQGGSYNEQFF.

The rearrangement links TRBV28 to TRBJ2-7; 9 nucleotides align to TRBD2. CDR1 MDHEN and CDR2 SYDVKM come from the germline V gene. V shed 3 bases, J shed 3 bases, and the junction held 6 bases outside the gene matches. This CDR3 spans 15 amino acids. This CDR3 is CASSFVTSGLYEQYF. CDR3 sequence (DNA): TGTGCCAGCAGTTTTGTGACTAGCGGACTCTACGAGCAGTACTTC.

The chain carries TRBV7-8 and TRBJ1-4; 12 positions match TRBD1. The CDR3 is 17 residues long. Germline-derived CDR1 and CDR2 are SGHVS and FQNEAQ. The trim removed 5 bases at V and 2 bases at J, leaving 6 bases unmatched. The CDR3 sequence is CASSTRDRGQTNEKLFF. DNA for the CDR3: TGTGCCAGCAGCACCCGGGACAGGGGGCAGACTAATGAAAAACTGTTTTTT.

Here the CDR3 DNA reads TGTGCCACCAGCAGGTCAGGACTAGCGGTTAACAATGAGCAGTTCTTC. It is translated as CATSRSGLAVNNEQFF. The chain uses TRBV15 and TRBJ2-1, with 10 bases matching TRBD2. The germline V gene has CDR1 LNHNV and CDR2 YYDKDF (reference sequence). J gave up 5 bases and V 3 bases, and 7 bases lay outside the gene matches. This CDR3 is 16 amino acids long.

The chain employs TRBV7-2 and TRBJ2-5; TRBD2 matches 15 bases. V was clipped by 5 bases and J by 7 bases; unmatched bases: 8. The CDR3 length is 16 residues. Germline assignment: CDR1 SGHTA and CDR2 FQGNSA. The CDR3 DNA is TGTGCCAGCAGCCAACGGACTAGCGGGGGGGCGGTGACCCAGTACTTC. Protein product: CASSQRTSGGAVTQYF.

This clone was recorded a few times. CDR3 region: CASSLRATEAFF. The DNA for the CDR3 is TGTGCCAGCAGCCTGAGGGCCACTGAAGCTTTCTTT. V and J are TRBV11-2 and TRBJ1-1; no clear D. The CDR3 is made up of 12 amino acids. Trimming shortened V by 5 bases and J by 4 bases, and 8 bases separated the two germline ends. Germline V gene data show CDR1 as SGHAT and CDR2 as FQNNGV.

This clone was counted only a few times. This CDR3 reads CSVLRGGAHEQYF. The CDR3 nucleotides read TGCAGCGTTCTACGCGGGGGGGCCCACGAGCAGTACTTC. The V and J genes are TRBV29-1 and TRBJ2-7, with 9 bases aligning to TRBD2. Germline V gives CDR1 SQVTM, CDR2 ANQGSEA. This CDR3 region has 13 residues. V lost 5 bases to trimming and J lost 5 bases; unmatched junction nucleotides: 7.

The chain combines TRBV28 with TRBJ2-2; 8 bases are shared with TRBD1. Germline CDR1 reads MDHEN; CDR2 reads SYDVKM. The CDR3 is 15 residues long. With V trimmed by 2 bases and J by 4 bases, 3 bases remained unmatched. CDR3 in DNA: TGTGCCAGCAGTTTACATGGGACAGGCACCGGGGAGCTGTTTTTT. Protein sequence: CASSLHGTGTGELFF.

The CDR3 DNA reads TGTGCCAGCAGTTCCCGGGGACAGGGGGCTAAGCAGCCCCAGCATTTT. It is translated as CASSSRGQGAKQPQHF. The chain carries TRBV6-5 and TRBJ1-5; 12 bases line up with TRBD1. The V gene end was trimmed by 4 bases and the J gene end by 7 bases; junction bases not matched to a gene: 8. From germline, CDR1 is MNHEY and CDR2 SVGAGI. This CDR3 is 16 amino acids long.

This clone occurred once. The V call is TRBV6-1, the J call TRBJ2-1; D remains ambiguous. The V and J ends lost 1 base and 3 bases respectively, with 4 bases between them. The CDR3 totals 13 residues. Germline CDR1 MNHNS, CDR2 SASEGT. The CDR3 coding sequence is TGTGCCAGCAGTGAAGGGCACTACAATGAGCAGTTCTTC. Encoded protein: CASSEGHYNEQFF.